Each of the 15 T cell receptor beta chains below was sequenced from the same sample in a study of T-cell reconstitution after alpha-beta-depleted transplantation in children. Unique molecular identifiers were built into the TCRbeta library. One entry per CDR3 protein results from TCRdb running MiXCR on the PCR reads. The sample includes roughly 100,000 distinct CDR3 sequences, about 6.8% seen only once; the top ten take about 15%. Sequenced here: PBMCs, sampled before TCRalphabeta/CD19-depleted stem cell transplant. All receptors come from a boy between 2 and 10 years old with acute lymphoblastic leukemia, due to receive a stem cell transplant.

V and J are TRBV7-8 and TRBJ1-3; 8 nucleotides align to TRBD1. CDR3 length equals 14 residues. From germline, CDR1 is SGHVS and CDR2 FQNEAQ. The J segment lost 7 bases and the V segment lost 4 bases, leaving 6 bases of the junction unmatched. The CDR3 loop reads CASSSTGVGNTIYF. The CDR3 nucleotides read TGTGCCAGCAGCTCGACAGGGGTAGGGAACACCATATATTTT.

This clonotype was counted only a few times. The CDR3 spells CASSPVHTDTQYF. The DNA of the CDR3 is TGTGCCAGCTCACCAGTTCACACAGATACGCAGTATTTT. The chain recombines TRBV18 with TRBJ2-3; no definite D call. In germline, CDR1 is KGHSH, CDR2 LQKENI. The CDR3 is 13 residues long. Trimming left V 2 bases short and J 2 bases short, with 5 bases between.

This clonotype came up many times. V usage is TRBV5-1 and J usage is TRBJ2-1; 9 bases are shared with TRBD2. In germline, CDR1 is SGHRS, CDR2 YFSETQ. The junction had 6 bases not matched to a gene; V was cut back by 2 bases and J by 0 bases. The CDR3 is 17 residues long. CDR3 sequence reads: CASSFIAGASSYNEQFF. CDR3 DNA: TGCGCCAGCAGCTTTATAGCGGGGGCCTCCTCCTACAATGAGCAGTTCTTC.

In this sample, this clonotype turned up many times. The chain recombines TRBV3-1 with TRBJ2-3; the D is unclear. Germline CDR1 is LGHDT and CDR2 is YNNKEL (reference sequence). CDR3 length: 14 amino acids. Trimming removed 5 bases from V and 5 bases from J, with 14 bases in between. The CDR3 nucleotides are TGTGCCAGCAGCACCCCCCGAATGGGAGATACGCAGTATTTT. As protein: CASSTPRMGDTQYF.

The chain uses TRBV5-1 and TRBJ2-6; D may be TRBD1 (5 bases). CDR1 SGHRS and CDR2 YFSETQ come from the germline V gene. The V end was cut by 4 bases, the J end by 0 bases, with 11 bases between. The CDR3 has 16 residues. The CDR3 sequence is CASSIITGSGANVLTF. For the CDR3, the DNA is TGCGCCAGCAGCATTATAACAGGCTCTGGGGCCAACGTCCTGACTTTC.

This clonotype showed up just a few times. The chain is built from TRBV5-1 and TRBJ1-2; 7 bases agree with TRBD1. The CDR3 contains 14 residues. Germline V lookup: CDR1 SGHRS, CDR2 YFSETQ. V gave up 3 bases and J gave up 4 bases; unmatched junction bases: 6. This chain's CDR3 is CASSSTGSAYGYTF. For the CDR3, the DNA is TGCGCCAGCAGCTCGACAGGGTCGGCCTATGGCTACACCTTC.

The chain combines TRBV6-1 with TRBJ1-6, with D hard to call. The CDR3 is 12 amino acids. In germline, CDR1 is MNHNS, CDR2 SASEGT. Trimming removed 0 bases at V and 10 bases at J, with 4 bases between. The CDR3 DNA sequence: TGTGCCAGCAGTGAAGCGGACTCACCCCTCCACTTT. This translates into CASSEADSPLHF.

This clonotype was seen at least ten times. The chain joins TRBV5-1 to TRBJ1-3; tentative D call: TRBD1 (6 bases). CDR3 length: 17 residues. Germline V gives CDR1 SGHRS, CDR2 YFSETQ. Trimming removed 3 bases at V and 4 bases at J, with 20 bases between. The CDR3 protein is CASSSSGTPNIGNTIYF. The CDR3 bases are TGCGCCAGCAGCTCTTCCGGGACACCCAACATCGGAAACACCATATATTTT.

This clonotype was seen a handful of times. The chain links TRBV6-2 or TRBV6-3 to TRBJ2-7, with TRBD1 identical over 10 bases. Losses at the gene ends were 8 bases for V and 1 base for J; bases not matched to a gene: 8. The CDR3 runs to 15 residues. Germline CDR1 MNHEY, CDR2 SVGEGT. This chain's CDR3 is CASSPGQGRSYEQYF. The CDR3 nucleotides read TGTGCCAGCTCTCCGGGACAGGGGCGTTCCTACGAGCAGTACTTC.

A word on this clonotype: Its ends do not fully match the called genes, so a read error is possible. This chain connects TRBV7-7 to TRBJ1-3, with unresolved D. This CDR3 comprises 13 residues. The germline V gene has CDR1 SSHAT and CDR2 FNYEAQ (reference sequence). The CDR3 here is CASSQAAGNTIYF. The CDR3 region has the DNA TGTGCTAGCAGCCAGGCCGCTGGAAACACCATATATTTT.

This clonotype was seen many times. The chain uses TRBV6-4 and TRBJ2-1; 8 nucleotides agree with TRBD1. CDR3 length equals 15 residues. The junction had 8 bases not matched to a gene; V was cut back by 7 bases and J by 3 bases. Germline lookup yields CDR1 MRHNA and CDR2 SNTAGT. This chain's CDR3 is CASMPDGQGYNEQFF. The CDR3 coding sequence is TGTGCCAGCATGCCGGATGGACAGGGCTACAATGAGCAGTTCTTC.

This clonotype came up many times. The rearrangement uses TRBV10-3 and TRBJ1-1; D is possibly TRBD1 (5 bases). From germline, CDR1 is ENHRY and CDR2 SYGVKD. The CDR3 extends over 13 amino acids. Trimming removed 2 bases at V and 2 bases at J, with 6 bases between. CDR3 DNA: TGTGCCATCAGTGAGGGGGGAAACACTGAAGCTTTCTTT. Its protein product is CAISEGGNTEAFF.

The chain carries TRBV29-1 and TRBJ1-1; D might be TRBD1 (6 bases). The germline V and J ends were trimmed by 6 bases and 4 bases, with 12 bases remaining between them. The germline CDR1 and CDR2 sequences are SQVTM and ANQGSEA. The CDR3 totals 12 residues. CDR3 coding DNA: TGCAGCGTGAGACAGGTGAGCACTGAAGCTTTCTTT. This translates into CSVRQVSTEAFF. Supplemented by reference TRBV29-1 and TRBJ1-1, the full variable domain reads SAVISQKPSRDICQRGTSLTIQCQVDSQVTMMFWYRQQPGQSLTLIATANQGSEATYESGFVIDKFPISRPNLTFSTLTVSNMSPEDSSIYLCSVRQVSTEAFFGQGTRLTVV.

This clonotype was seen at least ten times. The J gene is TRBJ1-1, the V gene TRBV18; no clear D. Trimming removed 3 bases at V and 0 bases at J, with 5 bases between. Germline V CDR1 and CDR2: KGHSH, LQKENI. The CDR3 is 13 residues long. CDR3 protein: CASSPDLNTEAFF. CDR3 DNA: TGTGCCAGCTCACCCGACTTGAACACTGAAGCTTTCTTT. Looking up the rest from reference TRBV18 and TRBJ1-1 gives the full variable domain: NAGVMQNPRHLVRRRGQEARLRCSPMKGHSHVYWYRQLPEEGLKFMVYLQKENIIDESGMPKERFSAEFPKEGPSILRIQQVVRGDSAAYFCASSPDLNTEAFFGQGTRLTVV.

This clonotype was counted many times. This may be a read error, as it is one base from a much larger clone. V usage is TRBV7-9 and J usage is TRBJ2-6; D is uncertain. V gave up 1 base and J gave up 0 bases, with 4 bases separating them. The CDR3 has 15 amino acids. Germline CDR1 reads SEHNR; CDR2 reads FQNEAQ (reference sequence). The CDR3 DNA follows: TGTGCCAGCAGCTTAGGACACTCTGGGGCCAACGTCCTGACTTTC. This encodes CASSLGHSGANVLTF.